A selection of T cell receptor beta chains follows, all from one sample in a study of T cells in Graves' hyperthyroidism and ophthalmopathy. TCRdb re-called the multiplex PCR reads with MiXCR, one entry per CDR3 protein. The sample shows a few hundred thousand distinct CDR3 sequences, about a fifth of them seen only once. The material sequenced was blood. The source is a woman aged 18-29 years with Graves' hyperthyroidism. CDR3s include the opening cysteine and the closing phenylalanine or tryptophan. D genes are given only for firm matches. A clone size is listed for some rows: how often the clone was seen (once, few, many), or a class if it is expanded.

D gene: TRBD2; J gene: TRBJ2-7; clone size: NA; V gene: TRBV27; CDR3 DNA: TGTGCCAGCAGTCGTACTCTGCTAGCGGGGTTGTACGAGCAGTACTTC; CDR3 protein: CASSRTLLAGLYEQYF
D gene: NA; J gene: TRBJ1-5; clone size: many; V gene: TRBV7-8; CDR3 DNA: TGTGCCAGCAGACGCGACAGAGGTGGCAATCAGCCCCAGCATTTT; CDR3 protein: CASRRDRGGNQPQHF
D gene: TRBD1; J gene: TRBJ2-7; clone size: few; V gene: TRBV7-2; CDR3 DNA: TGTGCCAGCAGCCTGGGACAGGGGATCCACGAGCAGTACTTC; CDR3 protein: CASSLGQGIHEQYF
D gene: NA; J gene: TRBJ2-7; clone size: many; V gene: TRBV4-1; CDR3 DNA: TGCGCCAGCAAAGGGGGAGGGAACGAGCAGTACTTC; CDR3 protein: CASKGGGNEQYF
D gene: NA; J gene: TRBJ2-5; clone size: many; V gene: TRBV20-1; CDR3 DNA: TGCAGCGGCCTCGGGGAGATAGAGACCCAGTACTTC; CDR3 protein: CSGLGEIETQYF
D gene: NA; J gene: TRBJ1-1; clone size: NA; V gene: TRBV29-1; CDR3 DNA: TGCAGCGTTGAAACCCTAGGACAGCTAAACACTGAAGCTTTCTTT; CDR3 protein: CSVETLGQLNTEAFF
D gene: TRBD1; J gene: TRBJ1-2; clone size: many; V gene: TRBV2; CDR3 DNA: TGTGCCAGCAGAGGGACTGGACAGGGGAACTATGGCTACACCTTC; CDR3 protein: CASRGTGQGNYGYTF
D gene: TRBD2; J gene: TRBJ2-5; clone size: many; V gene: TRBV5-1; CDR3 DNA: TGCGCCAGCAGCATACCGACTAGCGGGGGGTTGGAGACCCAGTACTTC; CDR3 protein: CASSIPTSGGLETQYF
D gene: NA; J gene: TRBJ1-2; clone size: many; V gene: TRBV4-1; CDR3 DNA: TGCGCCAGCGGGGGACACTCATCGGATGGCTACACCTTC; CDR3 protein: CASGGHSSDGYTF
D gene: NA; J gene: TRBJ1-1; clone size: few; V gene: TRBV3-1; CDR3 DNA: TGTGCCAGCAGCCACAGGACAGTGAACACTGAAGCTTTCTTT; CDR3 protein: CASSHRTVNTEAFF
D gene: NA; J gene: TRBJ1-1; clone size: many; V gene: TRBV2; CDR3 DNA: TGTGCCAGCAGTGTGAGGCATCTGAACACTGAAGCTTTCTTT; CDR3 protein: CASSVRHLNTEAFF
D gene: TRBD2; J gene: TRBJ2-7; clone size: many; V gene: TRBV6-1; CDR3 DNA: TGTGCCAGCAGTGAGCCGGGACTACCCACCTACGAGCAGTACTTC; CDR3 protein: CASSEPGLPTYEQYF
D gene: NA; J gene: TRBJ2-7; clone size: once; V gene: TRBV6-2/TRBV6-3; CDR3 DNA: TGTGCCAGCAGTCACCCCTGGGACACCGGATTGGGGGAGCAGTACTTC; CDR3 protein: CASSHPWDTGLGEQYF
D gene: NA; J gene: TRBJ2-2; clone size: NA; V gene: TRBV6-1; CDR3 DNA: TGTGCCAGCAGTCGTAAGACCGGGGAGCTGTTTTTT; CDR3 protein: CASSRKTGELFF
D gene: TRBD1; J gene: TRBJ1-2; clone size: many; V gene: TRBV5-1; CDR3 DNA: TGCGCCAGCAGCGCTACGGGACAGCTATATGGCTACACCTTC; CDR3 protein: CASSATGQLYGYTF
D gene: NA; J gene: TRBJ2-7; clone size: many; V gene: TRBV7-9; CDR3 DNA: TGTGCCAGCAGCTTTCTCTCTGGGGACGAGCAGTACTTC; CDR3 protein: CASSFLSGDEQYF
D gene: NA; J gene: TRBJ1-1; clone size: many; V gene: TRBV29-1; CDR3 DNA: TGCAGCGTTGCAGGTTTGAACACTGAAGCTTTCTTT; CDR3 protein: CSVAGLNTEAFF
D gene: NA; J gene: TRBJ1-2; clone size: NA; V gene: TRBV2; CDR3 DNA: TGTGCCACCTCACGGGGAGGCCTGGTAGGCTACACCTTC; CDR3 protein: CATSRGGLVGYTF
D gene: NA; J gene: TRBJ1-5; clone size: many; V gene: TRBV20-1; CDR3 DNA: TGCAGTGCGGACGGACAGTTTGACAATCAGCCCCAGCATTTT; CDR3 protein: CSADGQFDNQPQHF
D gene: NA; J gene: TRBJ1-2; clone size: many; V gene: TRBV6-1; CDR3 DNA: TGTGCCAGCAGTATGACAGGCGACTATGGCTACACCTTC; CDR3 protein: CASSMTGDYGYTF
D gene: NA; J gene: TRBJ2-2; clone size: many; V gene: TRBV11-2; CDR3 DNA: TGTGCCAGCAGCTTATGGACCGGGGAGCTGTTTTTT; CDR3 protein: CASSLWTGELFF
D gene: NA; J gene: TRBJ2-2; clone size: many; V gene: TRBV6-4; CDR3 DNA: TGTGCCAGCAGTGACTCGTCGGGCCCCGGGGAGCTGTTTTTT; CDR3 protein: CASSDSSGPGELFF
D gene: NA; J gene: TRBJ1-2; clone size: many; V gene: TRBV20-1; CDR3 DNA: TGCAGTGCTAGAGGGGTAGGGCAAAGTGGCTACACCTTC; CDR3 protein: CSARGVGQSGYTF
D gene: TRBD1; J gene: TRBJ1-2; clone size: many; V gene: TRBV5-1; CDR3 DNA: TGCGCCAGCAGCTTGTCAGGGGGCCTAAGGGCCTATGGCTACACCTTC; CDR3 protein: CASSLSGGLRAYGYTF
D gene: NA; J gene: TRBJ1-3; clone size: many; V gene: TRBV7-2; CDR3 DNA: TGTGCCAGCAGCTTAGTTACCATATATTTT; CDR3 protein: CASSLVTIYF
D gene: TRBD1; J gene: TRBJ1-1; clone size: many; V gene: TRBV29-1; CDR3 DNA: TGCAGCGTGACGGGACAGCGAGGGACTGAAGCTTTCTTT; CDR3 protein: CSVTGQRGTEAFF